This T cell receptor beta chain emerged from a study of shared clonotypes between healthy human individuals. Germline V gene lookup returns CDR1 MNHNY and CDR2 SVGAGI (reference sequence). V gave up 4 bases and J gave up 0 bases, with 11 bases separating them. This CDR3 has 15 amino acids. Some clones are missing from TCRdb's copy, which holds only in-frame ones; the method was immunoSEQ multiplex PCR. There are some 2,400,000 clones in the sample; around 95% occur only once, and around 0.13% lies in the top ten. The TCR was taken from a man aged 18 to 29 in good health. The V and J genes are TRBV6-6 and TRBJ2-3; D gene uncertain. Material: naive CD4+ T cells sorted from blood. Subset: CD45RA+ positively selected. The CDR3 nucleotides read TGTGCCAGCAGTTCAGGACGAGCTAGCACAGATACGCAGTATTTT. This translates into CASSSGRASTDTQYF.